A selection of T cell receptor beta chains follows, all from one sample in a study of Ad26.COV2.S vaccination and SARS-CoV-2 variants. Profiled with immunoSEQ multiplex PCR; TCRdb holds only in-frame clones, not every one. Seen here are about 480,000 clones, roughly 87% observed once, and the top ten hold 9.5% to 15%. The specimen comprised peripheral blood, sampled in a trial of Ad26.COV2.S vaccine versus placebo. The receptors shown here come from a person between 18 and 65 years old who received the Ad26.COV2.S COVID-19 vaccine or a placebo. Both conserved end residues are part of each CDR3. The D gene is left open where the match is weak. Clone size appears in some rows only: once, few, many, or a class for an expanded clone.

NA,TRBV28,TRBJ2-1,NA,CASSLNNEQFF,TGTGCCAGCAGTTTAAACAATGAGCAGTTCTTC
NA,TRBV7-8,TRBJ2-5,TRBD2,CASSLTLVWSGSQERTQYF,TGTGCCAGCAGCTTAACTTTGGTTTGGAGCGGGAGCCAAGAGAGGACCCAGTACTTC
few,TRBV19,TRBJ1-3,NA,CASSNAAWTGNTIYF,TGTGCCAGTAGTAACGCCGCTTGGACAGGAAACACCATATATTTT
NA,TRBV30,TRBJ2-7,NA,CAWGRDHEQYF,TGTGCCTGGGGGAGAGACCACGAGCAGTACTTC
NA,TRBV20-1,TRBJ1-1,TRBD1,CSASLGGGFRQGRETEAFF,TGCAGTGCTAGTCTCGGGGGAGGGTTCCGACAGGGACGGGAAACTGAAGCTTTCTTT
NA,TRBV3-1/TRBV3-2,TRBJ1-2,NA,CASSQARTGYTF,TGTGCCAGCAGCCAAGCGCGGACTGGCTACACCTTC
NA,TRBV11-2,TRBJ2-3,TRBD2,CASSLAGGYTDTQYF,TGTGCCAGCAGCTTAGCGGGAGGCTACACAGATACGCAGTATTTT
few,TRBV7-2,TRBJ2-3,TRBD2,CASSSLLAGAVRDTQYF,TGTGCCAGCAGCTCTCTTTTAGCGGGAGCTGTACGAGATACGCAGTATTTT
once,TRBV30,TRBJ2-2,TRBD1,CAWWTGPGELFF,TGTGCCTGGTGGACAGGGCCCGGGGAGCTGTTTTTT
NA,TRBV5-1,TRBJ2-1,TRBD1,CASRPSGGGEQFF,TGCGCCAGCAGACCGTCAGGGGGCGGTGAGCAGTTCTTC
NA,TRBV5-4,TRBJ2-7,TRBD2,CASSLGLAGVYEQYF,TGTGCCAGCAGCTTGGGACTAGCGGGAGTATACGAGCAGTACTTC
NA,TRBV2,TRBJ2-2,TRBD1,CASVLGQGDGGELFF,TGTGCCAGCGTTCTTGGGCAGGGGGATGGCGGGGAGCTGTTTTTT
NA,TRBV4-3,TRBJ1-4,NA,CASSQVLPLLGAWEKLFF,TGCGCCAGCAGCCAAGTTCTACCCCTTTTGGGGGCTTGGGAAAAACTGTTTTTT
NA,TRBV6-5,TRBJ1-4,NA,CASSSTDNEKLFF,TGTGCCAGCAGTTCGACAGATAATGAAAAACTGTTTTTT
once,TRBV3-1/TRBV3-2,TRBJ2-1,NA,CASSQGGFPYNEQFF,TGTGCCAGCAGCCAAGGAGGGTTCCCCTACAATGAGCAGTTCTTC
NA,TRBV6-5,TRBJ2-7,NA,CASSKRGRVSYEQYF,TGTGCCAGCAGTAAAAGGGGGAGAGTCTCCTACGAGCAGTACTTC
once,TRBV7-2,TRBJ2-5,TRBD2,CASSFGLAGVGETQYF,TGTGCCAGCAGCTTTGGACTAGCGGGAGTCGGGGAGACCCAGTACTTC
NA,TRBV7-2,TRBJ2-6,NA,CASSLEGAGANVLTF,TGTGCCAGCAGCTTAGAGGGGGCTGGGGCCAACGTCCTGACTTTC
NA,TRBV6-5,TRBJ2-1,NA,CASLRGRPLYNEQFF,TGTGCCAGCCTTAGGGGTCGCCCCCTCTACAATGAGCAGTTCTTC
NA,TRBV19,TRBJ2-3,NA,CASRKSGVSSTDTQYF,TGTGCCAGTAGGAAATCTGGAGTCTCTAGCACAGATACGCAGTATTTT
NA,TRBV18,TRBJ2-4,NA,CASSPRLGTVNIQYF,TGTGCCAGCTCACCACGACTAGGGACAGTAAACATTCAGTACTTC
NA,TRBV7-2,TRBJ2-7,TRBD2,CASSPGRVSGSHEQYF,TGTGCCAGCAGCCCCGGGCGGGTTAGCGGGTCCCACGAGCAGTACTTC
NA,TRBV9,TRBJ2-7,TRBD2,CASSVGLAEGSYEQYF,TGTGCCAGCAGCGTAGGCCTAGCGGAGGGCTCCTACGAGCAGTACTTC